What follows are 12 T cell receptor beta chains derived from one specimen sequenced in a study of cytomegalovirus exposure and HLA in healthy donors. The PCR ran on 60 Vbeta and 13 Jbeta primers. This table comes from immunoSEQ multiplex PCR, and its TCRdb copy is limited to in-frame clones, with some not included. The table shows 46,000 or so clones, with 55% to 75% occurring only once. Material for sequencing was PBMCs. The origin of the receptors is a man in his 60s in good health and CMV-seropositive.

The CDR3 DNA sequence: TGTGCCAGCAGTGAATTTGCGTTGGAGACCCAGTACTTC. Translation: CASSEFALETQYF. The rearrangement links TRBV25-1 to TRBJ2-5, with D unresolved. This CDR3 has 13 residues. Germline V gene sequence: CDR1 MGHDK, CDR2 SYGVNS. Trimming left V 1 base short and J 5 bases short, with 8 bases between.

The V gene is TRBV7-2, the J gene TRBJ2-1, with D perhaps TRBD1 (7 bases). CDR3 length equals 16 residues. Per germline, CDR1 SGHTA and CDR2 FQGNSA. V was trimmed by 0 bases and J by 7 bases, leaving 16 bases between them. The CDR3 region has the DNA TGTGCCAGCAGCTTAGCCCGACAGGGAGGAGTGAATGAGCAGTTCTTC. As protein: CASSLARQGGVNEQFF.

The rearrangement uses TRBV2 and TRBJ2-3; 10 nucleotides match TRBD2. Per germline, CDR1 SNHLY and CDR2 FYNNEI. The junction had 10 bases not matched to a gene; V was cut back by 5 bases and J by 2 bases. The CDR3 has 17 residues. The CDR3: CASSSPSGSTITDTQYF. CDR3 DNA: TGTGCCAGCAGTTCTCCTAGCGGGAGCACGATCACAGATACGCAGTATTTT.

V gene TRBV29-1 combines with J gene TRBJ2-1; possible D gene TRBD1, 5 bases. Between the trimmed V and J ends, which lost 1 base and 12 bases, there was a span of 13 bases. Germline CDR1 SQVTM, CDR2 ANQGSEA. This CDR3 contains 12 residues. As DNA, the CDR3 is TGCAGCGTTGAAGGATTGAGGCAGGGGCAGTTCTTC. Translated: CSVEGLRQGQFF.

The chain employs TRBV2 and TRBJ2-5, with TRBD2 as a possible D gene (5 bases). The germline CDR1 and CDR2 sequences are SNHLY and FYNNEI. V was pared by 1 base and J by 0 bases, with 9 bases between. This CDR3 is built from 15 residues. This CDR3 reads CASSEGGSHQETQYF. CDR3 DNA sequence: TGTGCCAGCAGTGAAGGTGGGAGCCACCAAGAGACCCAGTACTTC.

The chain recombines TRBV7-9 with TRBJ1-2; a possible D gene is TRBD1 (6 bases). Germline V gene data show CDR1 as SEHNR and CDR2 as FQNEAQ (reference sequence). The CDR3 is made up of 17 amino acids. V dropped 5 bases and J dropped 5 bases, with 24 bases sitting between them. The CDR3 sequence: CASSHPTGDRLQYGYTF. The CDR3 DNA reads TGTGCCAGCAGCCATCCGACAGGTGACAGACTCCAATATGGCTACACCTTC.

The V gene is TRBV28, the J gene TRBJ2-7; TRBD1 matches 7 bases. This CDR3 spans 15 amino acids. V shed 4 bases and J 1 base; nucleotides not matched to a gene: 7. The germline CDR1 and CDR2 sequences are MDHEN and SYDVKM. The CDR3 loop is CASSSGQWGSYEQYF. CDR3 nucleotide sequence: TGTGCCAGCAGTTCGGGACAGTGGGGATCCTACGAGCAGTACTTC. Drawing the rest from reference TRBV28 and TRBJ2-7, the complete variable domain is DVKVTQSSRYLVKRTGEKVFLECVQDMDHENMFWYRQDPGLGLRLIYFSYDVKMKEKGDIPEGYSVSREKKERFSLILESASTNQTSMYLCASSSGQWGSYEQYFGPGTRLTVT.

The chain is built from TRBV7-2 and TRBJ1-4; 7 nucleotides match TRBD1. V shed 2 bases and J 0 bases; nucleotides not matched to a gene: 6. Germline V gene lookup returns CDR1 SGHTA and CDR2 FQGNSA. The CDR3 covers 17 residues. This chain's CDR3 is CASSLRGRSSTNEKLFF. Written as DNA, the CDR3 is TGTGCCAGCAGCTTAAGGGGGCGGAGCTCAACTAATGAAAAACTGTTTTTT.

The chain employs TRBV10-3 and TRBJ2-5, with 13 nucleotides matching TRBD2. The J segment lost 2 bases and the V segment lost 10 bases, leaving 4 bases of the junction unmatched. Germline CDR1 reads ENHRY; CDR2 reads SYGVKD. The length of the CDR3 is 14 residues. The CDR3 loop is CATSGLAGQETQYF. As DNA, the CDR3 is TGTGCCACGTCGGGACTAGCGGGGCAAGAGACCCAGTACTTC.

J is TRBJ2-3 and V is TRBV5-6; 8 bases line up with TRBD1. V shed 4 bases, J shed 0 bases, and the junction held 10 bases outside the gene matches. CDR3 length equals 17 residues. Germline V lookup: CDR1 SGHDT, CDR2 YYEEEE. The CDR3 DNA reads as TGTGCCAGCAGCCAGCTGCTCAGGGGGCCAAGCACAGATACGCAGTATTTT. It encodes CASSQLLRGPSTDTQYF.

The chain uses TRBV7-3 and TRBJ2-2; D uncertain. Germline loops: CDR1 SGHTA, CDR2 FQGTGA. V gave up 3 bases and J gave up 2 bases, with 4 bases separating them. The CDR3 runs to 13 residues. The CDR3 nucleotides are TGTGCCAGCAGCTTGAGTAACACCGGGGAGCTGTTTTTT. Translation gives CASSLSNTGELFF.

In the case of this clone: In this CDR3 the conserved last residue, phenylalanine or tryptophan, is missing, so a read error is likely. V gene TRBV27 combines with J gene TRBJ1-2; D not resolved. The CDR3 loop spans 14 amino acids. Trimming cost V 6 bases and J 5 bases, with 16 bases left between them. The germline CDR1 and CDR2 sequences are MNHEY and SMNVEV (reference sequence). Here the CDR3 reads CASRPLPPGYGYTS. CDR3 DNA sequence: TGTGCCAGCAGACCGCTTCCCCCGGGGTATGGCTACACCTCC.